Below are 18 T cell receptor beta chains sequenced from a single sample in a study of T cells after yellow fever vaccination. TCRdb called the 5' RACE reads again in MiXCR, with one record for every CDR3 protein. The sample records a few hundred thousand distinct CDR3 sequences, 7.5% to 9.5% being singletons. This material consisted of CD4+ T cells sorted from PBMCs, taken 5 days after the yellow fever booster vaccination. The receptor source for this set is a man aged 18 to 30 who received the YFV17D yellow fever vaccine.

This clonotype was seen many times. The chain couples TRBV12-3 or TRBV12-4 to TRBJ1-2; D gene ambiguous. The ends were cut back, 4 bases at V and 4 bases at J, with 4 bases in the middle. The CDR3 totals 11 residues. CDR3: CASSSPYGYTF. Written as DNA, the CDR3 is TGTGCCAGCAGTTCGCCCTATGGCTACACCTTC.

Only a few counts were recorded for this clonotype. The chain employs TRBV5-1 and TRBJ1-1, with no clear D. This CDR3 is 14 amino acids long. Per the germline V gene, CDR1 is SGHRS and CDR2 is YFSETQ. V lost 4 bases, J lost 4 bases, and 14 bases lay in between. Here the CDR3 reads CASSRGNQATEAFF. The DNA for the CDR3 is TGCGCCAGCAGCCGGGGAAATCAGGCCACTGAAGCTTTCTTT.

The chain recombines TRBV29-1 with TRBJ2-5, with a weak D call TRBD2 (6 bases). V lost 1 base and J lost 5, with 14 bases in between. The CDR3 has 14 residues. The germline gives CDR1 SQVTM, CDR2 ANQGSEA. CDR3 bases: TGCAGCGTTGAAGGCCGGGACTCTCGGGAGACCCAGTACTTC. The encoded protein is CSVEGRDSRETQYF.

The chain carries TRBV7-2 and TRBJ2-1; D not resolved. This CDR3 has 12 amino acids. The V end was cut by 5 bases, the J end by 7 bases, with 9 bases between. Per germline, CDR1 SGHTA and CDR2 FQGNSA. The CDR3 DNA is TGTGCCAGCAGCCGAACCCCTAATGAGCAGTTCTTC. It encodes CASSRTPNEQFF.

The chain combines TRBV12-3 or TRBV12-4 with TRBJ1-6; no firm D call. Trimming took off 7 bases at V and 3 bases at J, with 7 bases between the two ends. This CDR3 is 13 amino acids long. The CDR3 DNA reads TGTGCCAGCACGCGGAACTATAATTCACCCCTCCACTTT. Its translation: CASTRNYNSPLHF.

This clonotype was observed many times. The V gene is TRBV6-5, the J gene TRBJ2-2, with D possibly being TRBD1 (5 bases). Trimming stripped 5 bases from V and 0 bases from J, with 13 bases between. Germline V gene lookup returns CDR1 MNHEY and CDR2 SVGAGI. This CDR3 contains 16 residues. The chain's CDR3 is CASSTTAPPNTGELFF. The CDR3 DNA reads TGTGCCAGCAGTACGACAGCACCCCCGAACACCGGGGAGCTGTTTTTT.

This rearrangement joins TRBV18 to TRBJ2-3; a weak D match, TRBD2 (6 bases). The CDR3 runs 13 residues. V was clipped by 3 bases and J by 6 bases, with 10 bases between them. Germline V gene sequence: CDR1 KGHSH, CDR2 LQKENI. CDR3 in DNA: TGTGCCAGCTCACCGGGACTTATTGATACGCAGTATTTT. This codes for CASSPGLIDTQYF.

The chain employs TRBV5-1 and TRBJ2-5; D is perhaps TRBD1 or TRBD2 (5 bases each). Per germline, CDR1 SGHRS and CDR2 YFSETQ. Trimming took off 3 bases at V and 2 bases at J, with 11 bases between the two ends. The CDR3 spans 14 residues. The CDR3 region has the DNA TGCGCCAGCAGCTCGGGGACGGGGCAAGAGACCCAGTACTTC. It translates to CASSSGTGQETQYF.

This clonotype was seen only a few times. This chain links TRBV6-5 with TRBJ1-1; D is unclear. Germline V CDR1 and CDR2: MNHEY, SVGAGI. The CDR3 extends over 17 amino acids. The ends were cut back, 0 bases at V and 1 base at J, with 15 bases in the middle. The CDR3 sequence is CASSYSTVPGSNTEAFF. The CDR3 DNA is TGTGCCAGCAGTTACTCGACCGTGCCAGGCTCGAACACTGAAGCTTTCTTT.

This clonotype came up a few times. The J gene is TRBJ2-7, the V gene TRBV6-5, with D possibly called TRBD1 or TRBD2 (5 bases each). From germline, CDR1 is MNHEY and CDR2 SVGAGI. V lost 6 bases and J lost 6, with 12 bases in between. The CDR3 loop spans 12 amino acids. CDR3 amino acids: CASSSGGGEQYV. The CDR3 DNA follows: TGTGCCAGCAGCTCTGGGGGTGGCGAGCAGTACGTC.

This clonotype was seen more than once but under ten times. CDR3 amino acids: CASSGTGVTDTQYF. CDR3 sequence (DNA): TGCGCCAGCAGCGGGACAGGGGTAACAGATACGCAGTATTTT. This chain connects TRBV5-1 to TRBJ2-3; 10 bases agree with TRBD1. The CDR3 covers 14 residues. In germline, CDR1 is SGHRS, CDR2 YFSETQ. V shed 4 bases and J 3 bases; nucleotides not matched to a gene: 2.

This clonotype appeared many times. The chain joins TRBV28 to TRBJ2-4; 9 nucleotides line up with TRBD1. Germline lookup yields CDR1 MDHEN and CDR2 SYDVKM. Trimming cost V 3 bases and J 8 bases; bases outside gene matches: 8. This CDR3 is built from 15 residues. This CDR3 reads CASSFTGGAGDIQYF. The CDR3 DNA is TGTGCCAGCAGTTTCACAGGGGGCGCGGGGGACATTCAGTACTTC.

This clonotype appeared many times. The gene calls are TRBV4-3 and TRBJ1-1; TRBD1 is a possible D gene (5 bases). Germline loops: CDR1 LGHNA, CDR2 YSLEER. The CDR3 sequence is 16 residues long. With 0 bases removed from V and 5 bases from J, the gap between germline ends came to 16 bases. This CDR3 reads CASSQDLAGGWTEAFF. Written as DNA, the CDR3 is TGCGCCAGCAGCCAAGACCTGGCGGGGGGGTGGACTGAAGCTTTCTTT.

The genes are TRBV4-3 and TRBJ1-2, with unresolved D. Looked up from germline, CDR1 is LGHNA and CDR2 is YSLEER. V was trimmed by 1 base and J by 4 bases, leaving 10 bases between them. The CDR3 is 14 residues long. The CDR3 reads CASSQVPPVYGYTF. The CDR3 DNA follows: TGCGCCAGCAGCCAAGTGCCGCCGGTCTATGGCTACACCTTC.

This clonotype came up a few times. The V gene is TRBV9, the J gene TRBJ2-1, with TRBD1 matching over 8 bases. The CDR3 has 15 amino acids. Per the germline V gene, CDR1 is SGDLS and CDR2 is YYNGEE. Trimming cost V 3 bases and J 4 bases; bases outside gene matches: 6. CDR3 sequence (DNA): TGTGCCAGCAGCGCAGACGGGGACAGGTACAATGAGCAGTTCTTC. Its translation: CASSADGDRYNEQFF. The variable domain in full, completed from reference TRBV9 and TRBJ2-1, reads DSGVTQTPKHLITATGQRVTLRCSPRSGDLSVYWYQQSLDQGLQFLIQYYNGEERAKGNILERFSAQQFPDLHSELNLSSLELGDSALYFCASSADGDRYNEQFFGPGTRLTVL.

This clonotype came up many times. This chain connects TRBV4-3 to TRBJ2-3; 7 bases are a match to TRBD1. Losses at the gene ends were 6 bases for V and 2 bases for J; bases not matched to a gene: 8. There are 15 residues in the CDR3. Germline assignment: CDR1 LGHNA and CDR2 YSLEER. The CDR3 DNA follows: TGCGCCAGCAGTCGGACAGGAACTAACACAGATACGCAGTATTTT. Translating it yields CASSRTGTNTDTQYF.

The chain recombines TRBV13 with TRBJ2-1; D may be TRBD2 (6 bases). Per germline, CDR1 PRHDT and CDR2 FYEKMQ (reference sequence). The V end was cut by 4 bases, the J end by 0 bases, with 19 bases between. The CDR3 spans 18 residues. The CDR3 region is CASSYPMNAGSSYNEQFF. In nucleotides, the CDR3 is TGTGCCAGCAGCTATCCTATGAATGCGGGGAGCTCCTACAATGAGCAGTTCTTC. Supplemented by reference TRBV13 and TRBJ2-1, the full variable domain reads AAGVIQSPRHLIKEKRETATLKCYPIPRHDTVYWYQQGPGQDPQFLISFYEKMQSDKGSIPDRFSAQQFSDYHSELNMSSLELGDSALYFCASSYPMNAGSSYNEQFFGPGTRLTVL.

This clonotype was counted at least ten times. The V gene is TRBV6-5, the J gene TRBJ2-3; TRBD2 matches at 9 bases. The CDR3 loop spans 14 amino acids. With V trimmed by 6 bases and J by 2 bases, 3 bases remained unmatched. The V gene's germline CDR1 is MNHEY and CDR2 SVGAGI. The CDR3 coding sequence is TGTGCCAGCAGGCGGGGGGGCCCCACAGATACGCAGTATTTT. The encoded protein is CASRRGGPTDTQYF.